The table lists the clone carrying this T cell receptor (beta chain) with a count of one. Its matching antigen is unknown. This sample stems from a study of OX40 agonist ivuxolimab in advanced cancers. As for the study in general: An agonistic human IgG2 monoclonal antibody against OX40 (CD134) was given. From 23 to 79 years was the age range, with a mean of roughly 64 years, and around 83% were male.

Study-wide results and limits: In the 0.1 to 3.0 mg/kg range, CD4+ and CD8+ blood T cells had expanded clonally by week 6.

Some clones are missing from TCRdb's copy, which holds only in-frame ones; the method was immunoSEQ multiplex PCR. The sample includes under 13,000 clones, just under 75% of them seen just once. After removal of 2 bases from V and 1 base from J, the junction contained 8 bases not matched to a gene. Looked up from germline, CDR1 is MGHRA and CDR2 is YSYEKL. This CDR3 is built from 17 residues. This chain joins TRBV4-1 and TRBJ2-1; 7 nucleotides match TRBD1. The material was CD4+ or CD8+ T cells sorted from blood, obtained in a trial of the OX40 agonist ivuxolimab. This TCR came from an adult with an advanced solid tumor such as melanoma, head and neck, liver or kidney cancer. This CDR3 is CASSQIGGGRSYNEQFF. The CDR3 bases are TGCGCCAGCAGCCAAATAGGGGGCGGGCGGTCCTACAATGAGCAGTTCTTC.